What follows describes a single TCR beta chain. The sample comes from a study of blood T cell repertoires in COVID-19. About the study: Acute-phase and convalescent COVID-19 samples originated in the United States, Italy and Spain. PBMCs, B-cell-depleted T cells, or T cells were the source of the cDNA or gDNA that made up the material.

J lost 3 bases, V lost 6 bases, and 3 bases had no gene match. Germline CDR1 reads LNHDA; CDR2 reads SQIVND (reference sequence). The CDR3 is made up of 13 amino acids. Original methodology: Reference gene primer amplification gave estimated nucleated cell counts. TCRdb's table, derived via immunoSEQ multiplex PCR, lists solely in-frame clones and lacks some. The DNA was the basis for D and trimming; V, J and clone size are from that table. The sample carries 250,000 or so clones, 65% to 90% recorded once. Sequences were obtained from peripheral blood. The gene calls are TRBV19 and TRBJ2-7, with 9 bases identical to TRBD1. This clonotype was sampled from a man aged 35-49 years who had recovered from COVID-19. The CDR3, as DNA: TGTGCCAGTAGCTCGGGACAGGGCTACGAGCAGTACTTC. It codes for CASSSGQGYEQYF.